The 17 T cell receptor beta chains below come from one sample, sequenced in a study of lymphopenia after photon versus proton radiotherapy. Profiled with immunoSEQ multiplex PCR; TCRdb holds only in-frame clones, not every one. This sample yields roughly 30,000 clones, of which 80% to 90% are seen a single time; approximately 45% belongs to the top ten. Sequencing was performed on peripheral blood, taken from a patient treated with proton-based radiotherapy. These receptors all stem from a woman aged 55-69 years with cholangiocarcinoma. Some clones in this sample may be carry-over from other donors' samples.

This clone was picked up one time. V is TRBV2 and J is TRBJ2-7; no definite D call. Trimming left V 4 bases short and J 4 bases short, with 8 bases between. The CDR3 runs 12 residues. Germline V lookup: CDR1 SNHLY, CDR2 FYNNEI. CDR3 coding DNA: TGTGCCAGCAGTGGGCAGCTTTACGAGCAGTACTTC. Translated: CASSGQLYEQYF.

The chain links TRBV6-1 to TRBJ1-6; maybe TRBD1 (5 bases). Looked up from germline, CDR1 is MNHNS and CDR2 is SASEGT. The CDR3 has 13 amino acids. V gave up 7 bases and J gave up 10 bases, with 14 bases separating them. Here the CDR3 reads CASTGRDPSPLHF. As DNA, the CDR3 is TGTGCCAGCACAGGCAGGGATCCCTCACCCCTCCACTTT.

V usage is TRBV29-1 and J usage is TRBJ1-3; D not certain. The CDR3 length is 13 residues. Germline-derived CDR1 and CDR2 are SQVTM and ANQGSEA. V was pared by 3 bases and J by 2 bases, with 8 bases between. This chain's CDR3 is CSVERGTGNTIYF. CDR3 coding DNA: TGCAGCGTTGAGCGCGGGACTGGAAACACCATATATTTT.

The chain couples TRBV6-5 to TRBJ1-1; TRBD1 is a possible D gene (6 bases). CDR3 length: 13 amino acids. Between the trimmed V and J ends, which lost 5 bases and 3 bases, there was a span of 10 bases. CDR1 and CDR2 from the germline V gene are MNHEY and SVGAGI. The CDR3 is CASSRTVDTEAFF. CDR3 coding DNA: TGTGCCAGCAGTCGGACAGTTGACACTGAAGCTTTCTTT.

J is TRBJ1-3 and V is TRBV10-3, with D uncertain. Trimming took 7 bases from V and 0 from J, leaving 4 bases between them. Germline V CDR1 and CDR2: ENHRY, SYGVKD. The CDR3 is 12 residues long. The CDR3 reads CAINDSGNTIYF. In nucleotides, the CDR3 is TGTGCCATCAATGACTCTGGAAACACCATATATTTT.

The chain couples TRBV4-1 to TRBJ1-3; D uncertain. CDR3 length: 13 residues. With 0 bases removed from V and 4 bases from J, the gap between germline ends came to 4 bases. Germline loops: CDR1 MGHRA, CDR2 YSYEKL. CDR3: CASSQDWGNTIYF. The DNA of the CDR3 is TGCGCCAGCAGCCAAGATTGGGGAAACACCATATATTTT.

This CDR3 is CATTGFSYEQYF. The CDR3 nucleotides read TGTGCCACGACAGGGTTTTCCTACGAGCAGTACTTC. The V gene is TRBV19, the J gene TRBJ2-7; 7 positions match TRBD1. There are 12 residues in the CDR3. J was trimmed by 1 base and V by 10 bases; bases with no gene match: 4. Germline V gives CDR1 LNHDA, CDR2 SQIVND (reference sequence).

The chain combines TRBV18 with TRBJ1-5; D not resolved. Germline assignment: CDR1 KGHSH and CDR2 LQKENI. Trimming pared 3 bases from V and 5 bases from J, leaving 8 bases between. The CDR3 runs to 13 residues. CDR3 protein: CASSPLWDQPQHF. The DNA for the CDR3 is TGTGCCAGCTCACCGCTGTGGGATCAGCCCCAGCATTTT.

V and J are TRBV15 and TRBJ1-2; perhaps TRBD1 as D (5 bases). CDR3 length equals 13 residues. The V and J ends lost 1 base and 4 bases respectively, with 7 bases between them. Germline V gives CDR1 LNHNV, CDR2 YYDKDF (reference sequence). The CDR3 bases are TGTGCCACCAGCAGAGCCCAGGGCTATGGCTACACCTTC. Protein sequence: CATSRAQGYGYTF.

The gene calls are TRBV4-3 and TRBJ2-7; TRBD2 matches 7 bases. Germline-derived CDR1 and CDR2 are LGHNA and YSLEER. Germline trimming cut 3 bases from V and 9 bases from J; bases unmatched to any gene: 11. This CDR3 is 14 amino acids long. For the CDR3, the DNA is TGCGCCAGCAGCCAGGGTGGGGTAGGGGAGGGGCAGTACTTC. The encoded protein is CASSQGGVGEGQYF.

The CDR3 DNA is TGTGCCGCGGGAAGGACCCTCGGCGACACCATATATTTT. Translation: CAAGRTLGDTIYF. V usage is TRBV6-6 and J usage is TRBJ1-3; no firm D call. Trimming left V 11 bases short and J 8 bases short, with 19 bases between. Germline V gives CDR1 MNHNY, CDR2 SVGAGI (reference sequence). The CDR3 is made up of 13 amino acids.

V and J are TRBV19 and TRBJ2-3; TRBD1 aligns across 9 bases. The CDR3 has 14 amino acids. Per germline, CDR1 LNHDA and CDR2 SQIVND (reference sequence). V lost 6 bases, J lost 3 bases, and 4 bases stayed unmatched. The CDR3 DNA reads TGTGCCAGTAGGAGGGACAGGGAGACAGATACGCAGTATTTT. Its protein product is CASRRDRETDTQYF.

CDR3 sequence (DNA): TGTGCCAGCAGCCCCGGTGGAGCCAGGGTAACCTACAATGAGCAGTTCTTC. Its protein is CASSPGGARVTYNEQFF. This chain connects TRBV7-8 to TRBJ2-1; a possible D gene is TRBD1 (5 bases). Germline loops: CDR1 SGHVS, CDR2 FQNEAQ. CDR3 length: 17 amino acids. V was shortened by 5 bases and J by 2 bases, with 19 bases between the two germline ends.

This clone was found a few times. DNA for the CDR3: TGTGCCATCAGTGGGACCCAAGAGACCCAGTACTTC. It yields the protein CAISGTQETQYF. The V gene is TRBV10-3, the J gene TRBJ2-5, with D hard to call. Trimming took 4 bases from V and 1 from J, leaving 4 bases between them. CDR3 length: 12 amino acids. Germline V gives CDR1 ENHRY, CDR2 SYGVKD.

The gene calls are TRBV25-1 and TRBJ1-1; no clear D gene. The germline CDR1 and CDR2 sequences are MGHDK and SYGVNS. The CDR3 extends over 15 amino acids. With 4 bases removed from V and 0 bases from J, the gap between germline ends came to 12 bases. CDR3 loop: CASSGLGLLNTEAFF. The DNA of the CDR3 is TGTGCCAGCAGTGGCCTCGGGCTTCTGAACACTGAAGCTTTCTTT.

This chain connects TRBV5-1 to TRBJ1-1; no firm D call. CDR1 is SGHRS and CDR2 is YFSETQ in the germline V gene. The ends were cut back, 3 bases at V and 2 bases at J, with 14 bases in the middle. The CDR3 is 15 residues long. The CDR3 nucleotides read TGCGCCAGCAGCTCCGCTTGGACGGAAAACACTGAAGCTTTCTTT. This codes for CASSSAWTENTEAFF.

This clone is classed as hyperexpanded. The gene calls are TRBV29-1 and TRBJ1-6; 10 bases match TRBD1. J was trimmed by 8 bases and V by 3 bases; bases with no gene match: 4. This CDR3 has 14 residues. Germline V gene data show CDR1 as SQVTM and CDR2 as ANQGSEA. CDR3 protein: CSVDRQGADSPLHF. The DNA of the CDR3 is TGCAGCGTTGATAGACAGGGGGCTGATTCACCCCTCCACTTT.